Below, 5 T cell receptor beta chains from the same sample are listed, as sequenced in a study of tumor and adjacent non-tumor tissue in lung cancer. The template was RNA from unsorted bulk tissue. The library came from three nested PCR rounds adapted from ARM-PCR protocols. TCRdb processed the multiplex PCR reads anew with MiXCR; each CDR3 protein has one entry. This table holds 70,000 to 80,000 distinct CDR3 sequences, roughly 72% found once. The sample consisted of lung tumor tissue. The receptors were gathered from a woman between 35 and 50 years old with non-small cell lung cancer.

A remark on this clonotype: At one of its ends the junction is not consistent with the germline gene, which may arise from a read error. The chain joins TRBV4-1 to TRBJ2-3; 7 positions match TRBD2. Germline assignment: CDR1 MGHRA and CDR2 YSYEKL. The length of the CDR3 is 19 residues. In nucleotides, the CDR3 is TGCGCCAGCAGCTCACCGGGACTATGTGGGCACATCGACACAGTTACGCAGTATTTT. Translated: CASSSPGLCGHIDTVTQYF.

With respect to this clonotype: The junction and the germline gene differ at one end; a read error may be behind it. The chain uses TRBV29-1 and TRBJ2-7; D not resolved. The CDR3 totals 12 residues. The germline V gene encodes CDR1 SQVTM and CDR2 ANQGSEA. The CDR3 spells CSVGSRNHEQYF. In nucleotides, the CDR3 is TGCAGCGTTGGAAGTAGGAACCATGAGCAATACTTC.

To note about this clonotype: One junction end does not reproduce the germline sequence, and a read error may be involved. DNA of the CDR3: TGCAGCATTCTCTCTGGAAACACCATACATTTT. It yields the protein CSILSGNTIHF. The chain couples TRBV29-1 to TRBJ1-3; D is undetermined. CDR1 and CDR2 from the germline V gene are SQVTM and ANQGSEA. This CDR3 contains 11 residues. The full variable domain, completed using reference TRBV29-1 and TRBJ1-3, is SAVISQKPSRDICQRGTSLTIQCQVDSQVTMMFWYRQQPGQSLTLIATANQGSEATYESGFVIDKFPISRPNLTFSTLTVSNMSPEDSSIYLCSILSGNTIHFGEGSWLTVV.

This clonotype has ten or more counts. The chain uses TRBV30 and TRBJ2-5, with D possibly TRBD1 on 6 matching bases. The germline V gene encodes CDR1 GTSNPN and CDR2 SVGIG (reference sequence). CDR3 size: 13 residues. The V and J ends lost 2 bases and 5 bases respectively, with 12 bases between them. In DNA form, the CDR3 reads TGTGCCTGGAGTTACGGGACAAGGGAGACCCAGTACTTC. Translating it yields CAWSYGTRETQYF.

The chain links TRBV6-5 to TRBJ2-3; D is tentatively TRBD1 or TRBD2 (5 bases each). The CDR3 is 14 amino acids. V lost 6 bases to trimming and J lost 12 bases, with 22 bases between them. The germline gives CDR1 MNHEY, CDR2 SVGAGI. CDR3 amino acids: CASRMTEGSDIQYF. DNA of the CDR3: TGTGCCAGCAGAATGACAGAGGGGTCAGATATACAGTATTTT.